This T cell receptor (beta chain) was recorded in a study of breast tumors, draining lymph nodes, adjacent tissues. Study-wide findings and caveats: Tumor T cell lymph node origin was a supported hypothesis, not proven. Data fit most tumor T cells coming from lymph node, expanding in tumor. Tumor repertoires ranked between lymph nodes and nontumor tissue in diversity, with V and J gene preferences.

CDR1 and CDR2 (germline): SNHLY, FYNNEI. The CDR3 has 12 residues. TCRdb used MiXCR to reprocess the multiplex PCR reads, holding one entry per CDR3 protein. The sample lists about 180,000 distinct CDR3 sequences; around a third were seen once. This clonotype was picked up many times. Its specificity is not known. One end of the junction is discordant with germline, which a read error may explain. The lymph nodes were axillary draining lymph nodes from breast cancer patients. The receptor was isolated from a female donor with breast cancer. Some clones in this sample may be carry-over from other donors' samples. Sequencing was carried out using axillary lymph node tissue. V and J are TRBV2 and TRBJ2-7; TRBD1 matches at 10 bases. CDR3 loop: CASSAFRDRGVF. DNA for the CDR3: TGTGCCAGCAGTGCATTCCGGGACAGGGGAGTCTTC.